Below are 25 T cell receptor beta chains sequenced from a single sample in a study of cytomegalovirus exposure and HLA in healthy donors. Primers for the PCR totalled 60 Vbeta and 13 Jbeta. The assay was immunoSEQ multiplex PCR, and TCRdb's table has in-frame clones only and misses some. The repertoire holds 54,000 or so clones, around 70% seen once, with around 19% in the top ten. The sample comprised PBMCs. The receptor set was obtained from a woman aged 55-69 years in good health and CMV-seropositive.

The chain couples TRBV5-1 to TRBJ2-1; 10 bases line up with TRBD1. V shed 4 bases and J 8 bases; nucleotides not matched to a gene: 6. In germline, CDR1 is SGHRS, CDR2 YFSETQ. This CDR3 contains 14 residues. CDR3 amino acids: CASSLTGTGDEQFF. CDR3 in DNA: TGCGCCAGCAGCCTTACCGGGACAGGGGATGAGCAGTTCTTC.

The V call is TRBV6-1, the J call TRBJ1-2, with D possibly being TRBD1 (6 bases). The germline V gene encodes CDR1 MNHNS and CDR2 SASEGT. This CDR3 spans 14 amino acids. The germline V and J ends were trimmed by 5 bases and 4 bases, with 14 bases remaining between them. The CDR3 coding sequence is TGTGCCAGCAGTACAGAGGTAGGGGGCTATGGCTACACCTTC. Translating gives CASSTEVGGYGYTF.

This clone was found a few times. At one of its ends the junction is not consistent with the germline gene, which may arise from a read error. The identical CDR3 is also encoded by other nucleotide sequences in the sample. The chain employs TRBV10-3 and TRBJ2-1; D is ambiguous. This CDR3 comprises 15 residues. Looked up from germline, CDR1 is ENHRY and CDR2 is SYGVKD. CDR3: CASSPGTPSYNEQFF. The CDR3 DNA sequence: TGCGCCAGCAGTCCCGGTACGCCGTCGTACAATGAGCAGTTCTTC.

This clone was picked up one time. The rearrangement joins TRBV9 to TRBJ1-2, with D uncertain. The CDR3 is 15 amino acids. From germline, CDR1 is SGDLS and CDR2 YYNGEE. With 6 bases removed from V and 8 bases from J, the gap between germline ends came to 23 bases. The CDR3 loop reads CASNVPQSPGGGYTF. The CDR3 DNA is TGTGCCAGCAATGTCCCCCAAAGTCCGGGAGGAGGCTACACCTTC.

This clone showed up just once. This chain connects TRBV5-1 to TRBJ2-7; 8 nucleotides match TRBD1. Germline CDR1 is SGHRS and CDR2 is YFSETQ. The CDR3 has 16 residues. V dropped 4 bases and J dropped 0; count of bases not matched to a gene: 9. The CDR3 sequence: CASSAPTGGNSYEQYF. The CDR3 DNA follows: TGCGCCAGCAGCGCTCCTACAGGGGGAAACTCCTACGAGCAGTACTTC.

The chain recombines TRBV5-3 with TRBJ2-7; D might be TRBD2 (6 bases). TRBV5-3 is known as an ORF, though its function is uncertain. Trimming cost V 10 bases and J 3 bases, with 17 bases left between them. The CDR3 contains 13 residues. CDR3: CARVGTLSYEQYF. The DNA for the CDR3 is TGTGCCCGCGTGGGGACTCTAAGCTACGAGCAGTACTTC.

V and J are TRBV7-2 and TRBJ2-3, with D tentatively TRBD2 (6 bases). The CDR3 is 17 amino acids. V lost 1 base to trimming and J lost 4 bases, with 18 bases between them. Germline V gene lookup returns CDR1 SGHTA and CDR2 FQGNSA. The CDR3 nucleotides read TGTGCCAGCAGCTTAGTGGAAAGTACGACGGGGGCAGATACGCAGTATTTT. Translated, it gives CASSLVESTTGADTQYF.

The chain uses TRBV6-5 and TRBJ1-1; 7 positions agree with TRBD1. The CDR3 is 14 residues long. The V segment lost 7 bases and the J segment 6 bases; nucleotides outside the gene matches: 11. Per germline, CDR1 MNHEY and CDR2 SVGAGI. The CDR3 is CASTTTGEQAEAFF. The CDR3 region has the DNA TGTGCCAGCACCACCACAGGGGAGCAGGCTGAAGCTTTCTTT.

The chain employs TRBV4-3 and TRBJ2-5; D uncertain. Germline V gene lookup returns CDR1 LGHNA and CDR2 YSLEER. V lost 4 bases and J lost 2, with 8 bases in between. CDR3 length equals 13 residues. Written as DNA, the CDR3 is TGCGCCAGCAGCCCCTGGCTTCAAGAGACCCAGTACTTC. It encodes CASSPWLQETQYF.

This sequence joins TRBV12-2 and TRBJ2-3; the D segment call TRBD2 is taken from the table without a DNA check. TRBV12-2 is described as a pseudogene. The CDR3 sequence is 17 residues long. CDR3: CASRLESSGGSTDTQYF. In DNA form, the CDR3 reads TGTGCAAGTCGCTTAGAATCTAGCGGGGGTAGCACAGATACGCAGTATTTT.

The V call is TRBV5-1, the J call TRBJ2-7, with 8 positions matching TRBD1. From germline, CDR1 is SGHRS and CDR2 YFSETQ. The CDR3 covers 14 residues. V trimming: 5 bases; J trimming: 3 bases; junction bases outside the gene matches: 7. CDR3 DNA: TGCGCCAGCAGGACGGGACAGGTTCGCTACGAGCAGTACTTC. This encodes CASRTGQVRYEQYF.

The chain joins TRBV29-1 to TRBJ2-5; 14 nucleotides line up with TRBD2. The J call could be wrong; TRBJ2-7 is a better fit for the DNA end. The CDR3 extends over 13 amino acids. CDR1 SQVTM and CDR2 ANQGSEA come from the germline V gene. The CDR3 protein is CSVGTSGGSEQYF. The CDR3 DNA sequence: TGCAGCGTCGGGACTAGCGGGGGCAGCGAGCAGTACTTC.

The chain joins TRBV2 to TRBJ2-5, with a possible D match to TRBD1 (5 bases). V lost 9 bases and J lost 5, with 16 bases in between. This CDR3 is built from 13 residues. Germline CDR1 is SNHLY and CDR2 is FYNNEI. The CDR3: CARSGLSRETQYF. CDR3 coding DNA: TGTGCCAGGTCAGGGCTCTCACGGGAGACCCAGTACTTC.

The chain carries TRBV5-1 and TRBJ1-2; 7 nucleotides line up with TRBD1. V was clipped by 4 bases and J by 2 bases; unmatched bases: 5. The CDR3 contains 14 residues. The V gene's germline CDR1 is SGHRS and CDR2 YFSETQ. CDR3 in DNA: TGCGCCAGCAGCGCTATGACAGGGAACTATGGCTACACCTTC. Its translation is CASSAMTGNYGYTF. Looking up the rest from reference TRBV5-1 and TRBJ1-2 gives the full variable domain: KAGVTQTPRYLIKTRGQQVTLSCSPISGHRSVSWYQQTPGQGLQFLFEYFSETQRNKGNFPGRFSGRQFSNSRSEMNVSTLELGDSALYLCASSAMTGNYGYTFGSGTRLTVV.

This clone was recorded a few times. The CDR3 coding sequence is TGTGCCAGCTCATCAATTCAAACGGGGGGCGCAGGGAACACTGAAGCTTTCTTT. The encoded protein is CASSSIQTGGAGNTEAFF. The V and J genes are TRBV18 and TRBJ1-1, with D possibly being TRBD1 (6 bases). CDR3 size: 18 residues. The germline V and J ends were trimmed by 5 bases and 1 base, with 23 bases remaining between them. Per the germline V gene, CDR1 is KGHSH and CDR2 is LQKENI.

This chain links TRBV18 with TRBJ1-1, with TRBD1 matching over 7 bases. V lost 3 bases and J lost 4; bases outside the gene matches: 11. Germline V CDR1 and CDR2: KGHSH, LQKENI. There are 16 residues in the CDR3. CDR3 nucleotides: TGTGCCAGCTCACCCCTTGGGACAGCCCAAGGCACTGAAGCTTTCTTT. This gives the protein CASSPLGTAQGTEAFF.

This clone appeared once. The chain recombines TRBV7-9 with TRBJ2-7; 7 bases line up with TRBD1. Germline values: CDR1 SEHNR, CDR2 FQNEAQ (reference sequence). V lost 5 bases, J lost 0 bases, and 13 bases stayed unmatched. CDR3 size: 17 residues. The CDR3: CASSQDYDRASSYEQYF. CDR3 coding DNA: TGTGCCAGCAGCCAGGATTACGACAGGGCGAGCTCCTACGAGCAGTACTTC.

With regard to this clone: The same CDR3 can be traced to other DNA sequences in this sample. The chain couples TRBV11-2 to TRBJ1-2; 8 bases fit TRBD1. V was clipped by 1 base and J by 4 bases; unmatched bases: 5. The CDR3 runs 15 residues. The germline gives CDR1 SGHAT, CDR2 FQNNGV. DNA of the CDR3: TGTGCCAGCAGCTTAGTTGGACAGGGAGGCTATGGCTACACCTTC. The encoded protein is CASSLVGQGGYGYTF.

The rearrangement joins TRBV6-1 to TRBJ1-3; D is perhaps TRBD1 (6 bases). V dropped 6 bases and J dropped 0 bases, with 12 bases sitting between them. Germline V gene lookup returns CDR1 MNHNS and CDR2 SASEGT. The CDR3 is made up of 15 amino acids. The CDR3 DNA is TGTGCCAGCAGAGCGGGACACTACTCTGGAAACACCATATATTTT. It translates to CASRAGHYSGNTIYF.

This clone was observed a handful of times. J is TRBJ1-1 and V is TRBV5-8, with D possibly TRBD1 on 5 matching bases. CDR1 and CDR2 from the germline V gene are SGHTS and YDEGEE. The CDR3 has 14 residues. V was cut by 1 base and J by 5 bases, with 12 bases left in between. CDR3 region: CASSLSGGSTEAFF. The CDR3 DNA reads TGTGCCAGCAGCTTGTCGGGGGGGTCGACTGAAGCTTTCTTT.

A few counts support this clone. This sequence joins TRBV10-3 and TRBJ1-3; D gene unclear. The CDR3 has 13 amino acids. CDR1 is ENHRY and CDR2 is SYGVKD in the germline V gene. With 3 bases removed from V and 0 bases from J, the gap between germline ends came to 3 bases. CDR3 bases: TGTGCCATCAGTGACAACTCTGGAAACACCATATATTTT. This gives the protein CAISDNSGNTIYF.

The V gene is TRBV5-5, the J gene TRBJ2-7; tentatively, D is TRBD1 (6 bases). The length of the CDR3 is 14 residues. CDR1 and CDR2 from the germline V gene are SGHKS and YYEKEE (reference sequence). V was trimmed by 0 bases and J by 1 base, leaving 8 bases between them. The chain's CDR3 is CASSLDRVSYEQYF. The CDR3 coding sequence is TGTGCCAGCAGCTTGGACAGGGTTTCCTACGAGCAGTACTTC.

The V gene is TRBV7-8, the J gene TRBJ2-5, with D maybe TRBD1 (5 bases). With 5 bases removed from V and 0 bases from J, the gap between germline ends came to 13 bases. Germline V CDR1 and CDR2: SGHVS, FQNEAQ. The CDR3 totals 15 residues. The CDR3 bases are TGTGCCAGCAGCAGTGTCCCAGGGTACCAAGAGACCCAGTACTTC. This translates into CASSSVPGYQETQYF.

There are a few counts of this clone. V is TRBV2 and J is TRBJ1-5; 12 bases line up with TRBD1. The germline gives CDR1 SNHLY, CDR2 FYNNEI. The ends lost 6 bases at V and 3 bases at J; junction bases unmatched: 15. CDR3 size: 19 residues. CDR3 in amino acids: CASSAEGQGARLHNQPQHF. Here the CDR3 DNA reads TGTGCCAGCAGCGCCGAGGGACAGGGGGCCCGACTCCACAATCAGCCCCAGCATTTT.

The chain recombines TRBV5-1 with TRBJ2-3; D is perhaps TRBD1 (6 bases). V lost 4 bases and J 5 bases, leaving 14 bases between the germline ends. Looked up from germline, CDR1 is SGHRS and CDR2 is YFSETQ. The CDR3 is 14 residues long. CDR3 DNA: TGCGCCAGCAGCCCGGTTCAGGGGCAAGATACGCAGTATTTT. This codes for CASSPVQGQDTQYF. Full variable domain (remainder filled in from reference TRBV5-1 and TRBJ2-3): KAGVTQTPRYLIKTRGQQVTLSCSPISGHRSVSWYQQTPGQGLQFLFEYFSETQRNKGNFPGRFSGRQFSNSRSEMNVSTLELGDSALYLCASSPVQGQDTQYFGPGTRLTVL.